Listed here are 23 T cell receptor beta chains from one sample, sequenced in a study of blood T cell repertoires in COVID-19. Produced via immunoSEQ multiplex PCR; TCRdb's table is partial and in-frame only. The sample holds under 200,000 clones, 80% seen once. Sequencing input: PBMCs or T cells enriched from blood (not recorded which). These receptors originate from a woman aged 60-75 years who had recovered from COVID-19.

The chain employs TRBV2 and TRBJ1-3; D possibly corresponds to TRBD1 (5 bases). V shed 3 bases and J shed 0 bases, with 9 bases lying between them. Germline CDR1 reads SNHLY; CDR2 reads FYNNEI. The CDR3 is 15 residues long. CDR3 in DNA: TGTGCCAGCAGTGATTCCCAGGGCTCTGGAAACACCATATATTTT. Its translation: CASSDSQGSGNTIYF.

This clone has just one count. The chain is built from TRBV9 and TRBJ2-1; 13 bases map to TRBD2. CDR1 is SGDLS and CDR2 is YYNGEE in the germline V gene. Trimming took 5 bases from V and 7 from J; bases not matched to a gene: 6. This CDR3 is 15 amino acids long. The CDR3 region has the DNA TGTGCCAGCAGTAGGACTAGCGGGGGTGTAAATGAGCAGTTCTTC. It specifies CASSRTSGGVNEQFF. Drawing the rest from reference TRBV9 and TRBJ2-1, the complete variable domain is DSGVTQTPKHLITATGQRVTLRCSPRSGDLSVYWYQQSLDQGLQFLIQYYNGEERAKGNILERFSAQQFPDLHSELNLSSLELGDSALYFCASSRTSGGVNEQFFGPGTRLTVL.

The CDR3 DNA is TGTGCCAGCAGTGAAACTAGCGGTTTAGCCAAAAACATTCAGTACTTC. Translated, it gives CASSETSGLAKNIQYF. This chain links TRBV2 with TRBJ2-4; 8 bases fit TRBD2. The ends lost 2 bases at V and 0 bases at J; junction bases unmatched: 3. CDR1 is SNHLY, CDR2 FYNNEI, per germline. The CDR3 length is 16 residues. The full variable domain, its missing parts supplied by reference TRBV2 and TRBJ2-4, is EPEVTQTPSHQVTQMGQEVILRCVPISNHLYFYWYRQILGQKVEFLVSFYNNEISEKSEIFDDQFSVERPDGSNFTLKIRSTKLEDSAMYFCASSETSGLAKNIQYFGAGTRLSVL.

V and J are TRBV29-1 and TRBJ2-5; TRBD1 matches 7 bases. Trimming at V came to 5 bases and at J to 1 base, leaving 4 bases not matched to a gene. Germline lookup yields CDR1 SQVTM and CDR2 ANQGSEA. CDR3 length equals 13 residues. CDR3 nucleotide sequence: TGCAGCGTTATAAAGGGGGCCCAAGAGACCCAGTACTTC. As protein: CSVIKGAQETQYF.

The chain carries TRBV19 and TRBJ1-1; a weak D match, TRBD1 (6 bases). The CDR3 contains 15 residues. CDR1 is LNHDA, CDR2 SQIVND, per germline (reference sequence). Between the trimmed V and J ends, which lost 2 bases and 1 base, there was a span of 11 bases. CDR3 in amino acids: CASSIYQGSNTEAFF. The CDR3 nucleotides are TGTGCCAGTAGTATATATCAGGGGTCGAACACTGAAGCTTTCTTT.

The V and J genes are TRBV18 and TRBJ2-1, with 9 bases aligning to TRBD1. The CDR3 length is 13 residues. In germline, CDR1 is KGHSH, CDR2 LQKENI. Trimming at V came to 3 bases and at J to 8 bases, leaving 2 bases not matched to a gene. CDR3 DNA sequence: TGTGCCAGCTCACCGGGACAGGGACATGAGCAGTTCTTC. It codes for CASSPGQGHEQFF.

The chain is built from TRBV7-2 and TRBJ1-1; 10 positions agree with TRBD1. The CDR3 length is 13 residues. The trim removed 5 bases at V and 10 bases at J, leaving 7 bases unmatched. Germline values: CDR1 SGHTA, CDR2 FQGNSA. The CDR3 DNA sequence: TGTGCCAGCAGCCCGGGACAGGGGTCGGCAGCTTTCTTT. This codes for CASSPGQGSAAFF.

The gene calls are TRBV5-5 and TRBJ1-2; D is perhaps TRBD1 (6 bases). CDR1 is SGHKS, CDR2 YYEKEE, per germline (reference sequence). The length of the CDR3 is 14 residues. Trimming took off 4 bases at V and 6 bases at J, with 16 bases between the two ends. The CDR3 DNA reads TGTGCCAGCAGCCCCTCAGAGGGGGTTAATGGCTACACCTTC. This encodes CASSPSEGVNGYTF.

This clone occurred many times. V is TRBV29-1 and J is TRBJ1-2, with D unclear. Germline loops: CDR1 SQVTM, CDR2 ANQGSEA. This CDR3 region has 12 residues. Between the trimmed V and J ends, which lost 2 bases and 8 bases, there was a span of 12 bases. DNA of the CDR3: TGCAGCGTTGAACAGCCCGGAGGGGGCTACACCTTC. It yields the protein CSVEQPGGGYTF.

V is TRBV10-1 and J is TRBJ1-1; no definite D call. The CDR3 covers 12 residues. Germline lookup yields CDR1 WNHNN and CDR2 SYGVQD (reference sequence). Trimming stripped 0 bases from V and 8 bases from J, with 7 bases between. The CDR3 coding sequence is TGCGCCAGCAGTGAGTCGGGAGGAGAAGCTTTCTTT. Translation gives CASSESGGEAFF.

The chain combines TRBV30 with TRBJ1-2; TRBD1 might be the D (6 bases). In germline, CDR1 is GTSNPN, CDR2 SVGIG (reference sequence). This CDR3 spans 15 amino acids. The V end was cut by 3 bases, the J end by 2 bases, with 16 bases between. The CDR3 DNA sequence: TGTGCCTGGAGCAGGTCTGCAGGGGCGAACTATGGCTACACCTTC. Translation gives CAWSRSAGANYGYTF. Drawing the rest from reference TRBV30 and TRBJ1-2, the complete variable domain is SQTIHQWPATLVQPVGSPLSLECTVEGTSNPNLYWYRQAAGRGLQLLFYSVGIGQISSEVPQNLSASRPQDRQFILSSKKLLLSDSGFYLCAWSRSAGANYGYTFGSGTRLTVV.

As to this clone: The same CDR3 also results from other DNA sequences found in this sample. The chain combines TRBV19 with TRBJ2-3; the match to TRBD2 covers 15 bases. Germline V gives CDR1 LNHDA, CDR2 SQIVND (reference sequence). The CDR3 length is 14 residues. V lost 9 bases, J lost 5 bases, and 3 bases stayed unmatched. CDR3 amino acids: CASRTSGGGDTQYF. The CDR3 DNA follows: TGTGCCAGCCGGACTAGCGGGGGGGGAGATACGCAGTATTTT.

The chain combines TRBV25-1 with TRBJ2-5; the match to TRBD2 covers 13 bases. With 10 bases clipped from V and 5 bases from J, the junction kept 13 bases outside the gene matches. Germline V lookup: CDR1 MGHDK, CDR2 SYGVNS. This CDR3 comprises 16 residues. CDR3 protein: CATRGLAGKSGETQYF. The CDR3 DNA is TGTGCCACTCGGGGACTAGCGGGGAAGTCGGGGGAGACCCAGTACTTC.

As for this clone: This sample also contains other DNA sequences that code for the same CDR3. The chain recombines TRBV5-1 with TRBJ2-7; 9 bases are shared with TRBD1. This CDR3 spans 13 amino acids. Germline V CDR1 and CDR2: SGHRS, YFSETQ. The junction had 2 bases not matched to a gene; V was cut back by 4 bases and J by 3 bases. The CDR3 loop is CASSLTGGYEQYF. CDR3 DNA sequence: TGCGCCAGCAGCCTGACAGGGGGCTACGAGCAGTACTTC.

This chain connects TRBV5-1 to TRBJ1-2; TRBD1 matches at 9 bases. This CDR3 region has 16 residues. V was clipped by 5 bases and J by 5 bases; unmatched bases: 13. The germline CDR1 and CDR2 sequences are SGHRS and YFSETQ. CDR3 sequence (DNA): TGCGCCAGCAGGCCGGTCCGGACAGGGGTGATTTATGGCTACACCTTC. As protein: CASRPVRTGVIYGYTF.

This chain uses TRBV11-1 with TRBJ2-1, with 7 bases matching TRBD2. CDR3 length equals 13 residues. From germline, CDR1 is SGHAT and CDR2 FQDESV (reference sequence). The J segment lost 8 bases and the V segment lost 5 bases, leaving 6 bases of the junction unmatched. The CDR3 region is CASSARLAYEQFF. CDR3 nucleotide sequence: TGTGCCAGCAGCGCACGACTAGCCTATGAGCAGTTCTTC.

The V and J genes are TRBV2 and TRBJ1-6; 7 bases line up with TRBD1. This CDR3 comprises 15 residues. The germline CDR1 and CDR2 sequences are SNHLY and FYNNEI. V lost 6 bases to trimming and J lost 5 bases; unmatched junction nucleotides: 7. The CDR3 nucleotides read TGTGCCAGCAGCCGCGACAGGGTGGATAATTCACCCCTCCACTTT. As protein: CASSRDRVDNSPLHF.

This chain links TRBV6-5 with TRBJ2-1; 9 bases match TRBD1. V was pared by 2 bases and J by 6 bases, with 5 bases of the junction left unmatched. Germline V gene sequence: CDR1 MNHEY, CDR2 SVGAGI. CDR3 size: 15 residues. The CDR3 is CASSYLQGAGNEQFF. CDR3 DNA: TGTGCCAGCAGTTACCTACAGGGGGCGGGCAATGAGCAGTTCTTC.

The CDR3: CASSTGVANYGYTF. CDR3 bases: TGTGCCAGTAGTACAGGGGTAGCTAACTATGGCTACACCTTC. This chain connects TRBV19 to TRBJ1-2; D might be TRBD1 (6 bases). Germline CDR1 reads LNHDA; CDR2 reads SQIVND (reference sequence). The CDR3 spans 14 residues. Trimming shortened V by 4 bases and J by 0 bases, and 9 bases separated the two germline ends.

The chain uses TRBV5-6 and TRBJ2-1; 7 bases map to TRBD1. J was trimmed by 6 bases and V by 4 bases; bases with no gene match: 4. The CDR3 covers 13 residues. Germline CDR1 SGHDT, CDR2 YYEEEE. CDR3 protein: CASSLRDSNEQFF. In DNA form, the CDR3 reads TGTGCCAGCAGCCTACGGGACAGCAATGAGCAGTTCTTC.

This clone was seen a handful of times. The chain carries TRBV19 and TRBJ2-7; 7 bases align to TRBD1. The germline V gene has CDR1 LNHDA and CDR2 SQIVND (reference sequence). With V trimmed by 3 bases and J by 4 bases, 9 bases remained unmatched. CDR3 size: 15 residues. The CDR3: CASSIQSGGRYEQYF. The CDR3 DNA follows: TGTGCCAGTAGTATCCAGTCAGGGGGTCGGTACGAGCAGTACTTC.

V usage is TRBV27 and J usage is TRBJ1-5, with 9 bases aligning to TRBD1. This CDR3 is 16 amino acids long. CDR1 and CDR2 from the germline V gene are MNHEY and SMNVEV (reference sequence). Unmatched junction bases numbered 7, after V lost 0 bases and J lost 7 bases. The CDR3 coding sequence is TGTGCCAGCAGTTTATCTGGACAGGGGAGAAGACAGCCCCAGCATTTT. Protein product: CASSLSGQGRRQPQHF.

This chain's CDR3 is CASTPREGDSEQYF. Here the CDR3 DNA reads TGCGCCAGTACTCCTCGAGAGGGTGATTCCGAGCAGTACTTC. This rearrangement joins TRBV5-1 to TRBJ2-7, with D maybe TRBD2 (5 bases). This CDR3 has 14 residues. V shed 8 bases and J shed 6 bases, with 21 bases lying between them. In germline, CDR1 is SGHRS, CDR2 YFSETQ.